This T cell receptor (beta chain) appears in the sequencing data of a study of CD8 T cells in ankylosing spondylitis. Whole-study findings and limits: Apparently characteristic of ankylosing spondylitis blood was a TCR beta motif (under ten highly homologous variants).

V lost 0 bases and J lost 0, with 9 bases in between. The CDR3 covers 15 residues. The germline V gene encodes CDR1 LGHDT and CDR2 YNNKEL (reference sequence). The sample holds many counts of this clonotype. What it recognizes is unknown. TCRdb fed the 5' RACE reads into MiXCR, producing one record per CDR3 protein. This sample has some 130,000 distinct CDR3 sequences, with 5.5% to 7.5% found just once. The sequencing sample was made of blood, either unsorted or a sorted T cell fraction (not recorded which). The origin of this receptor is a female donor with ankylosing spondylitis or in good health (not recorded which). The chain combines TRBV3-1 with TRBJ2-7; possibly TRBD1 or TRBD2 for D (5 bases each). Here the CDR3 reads CASSQDPGPSYEQYF. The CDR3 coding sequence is TGTGCCAGCAGCCAAGATCCGGGGCCCTCCTACGAGCAGTACTTC.